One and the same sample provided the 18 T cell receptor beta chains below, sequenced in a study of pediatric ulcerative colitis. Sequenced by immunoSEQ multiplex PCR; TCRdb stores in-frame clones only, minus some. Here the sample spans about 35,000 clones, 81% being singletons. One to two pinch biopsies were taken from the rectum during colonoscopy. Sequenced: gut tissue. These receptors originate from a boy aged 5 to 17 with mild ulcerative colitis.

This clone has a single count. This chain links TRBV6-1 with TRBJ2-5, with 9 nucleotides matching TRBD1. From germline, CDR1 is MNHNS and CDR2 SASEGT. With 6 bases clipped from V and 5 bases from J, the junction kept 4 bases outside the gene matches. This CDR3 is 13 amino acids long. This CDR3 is CASSDRGWETQYF. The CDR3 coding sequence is TGTGCCAGCAGCGACAGGGGGTGGGAGACCCAGTACTTC.

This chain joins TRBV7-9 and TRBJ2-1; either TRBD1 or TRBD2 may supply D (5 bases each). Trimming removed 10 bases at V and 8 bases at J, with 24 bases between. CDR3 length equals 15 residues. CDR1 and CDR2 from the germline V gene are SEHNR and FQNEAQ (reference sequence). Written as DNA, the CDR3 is TGTGCCACTCGTCGAGGGGTTCATTCAGGCGATGAGCAGTTCTTC. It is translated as CATRRGVHSGDEQFF.

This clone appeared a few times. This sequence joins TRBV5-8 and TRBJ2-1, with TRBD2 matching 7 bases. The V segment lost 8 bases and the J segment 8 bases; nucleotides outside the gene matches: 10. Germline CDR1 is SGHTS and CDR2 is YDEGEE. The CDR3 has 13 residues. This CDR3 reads CASQLGGKDEQFF. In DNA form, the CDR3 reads TGTGCCAGTCAGCTGGGGGGGAAGGATGAGCAGTTCTTC. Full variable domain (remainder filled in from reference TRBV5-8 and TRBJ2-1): EAGVTQSPTHLIKTRGQQATLRCSPISGHTSVYWYQQALGLGLQFLLWYDEGEERNRGNFPPRFSGRQFPNYSSELNVNALELEDSALYLCASQLGGKDEQFFGPGTRLTVL.

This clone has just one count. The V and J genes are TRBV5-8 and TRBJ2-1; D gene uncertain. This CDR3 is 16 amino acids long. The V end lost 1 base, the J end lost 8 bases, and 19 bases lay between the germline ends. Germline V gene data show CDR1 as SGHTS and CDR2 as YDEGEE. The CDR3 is CASSLIAGFLSDEQFF. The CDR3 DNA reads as TGTGCCAGCAGCTTGATCGCCGGGTTCCTATCCGATGAGCAGTTCTTC.

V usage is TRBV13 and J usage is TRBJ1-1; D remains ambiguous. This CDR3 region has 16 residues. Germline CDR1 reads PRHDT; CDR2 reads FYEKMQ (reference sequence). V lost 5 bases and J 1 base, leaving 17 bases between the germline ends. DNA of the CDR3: TGTGCCAGCAGCACCTCCCCGGCCGGGCAGAACACTGAAGCTTTCTTT. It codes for CASSTSPAGQNTEAFF. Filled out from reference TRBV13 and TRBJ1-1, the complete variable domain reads AAGVIQSPRHLIKEKRETATLKCYPIPRHDTVYWYQQGPGQDPQFLISFYEKMQSDKGSIPDRFSAQQFSDYHSELNMSSLELGDSALYFCASSTSPAGQNTEAFFGQGTRLTVV.

The CDR3, as DNA: TGTGCCAGCACCCTCTCCTCTAGCACAGATACGCAGTATTTT. Residues: CASTLSSSTDTQYF. The chain employs TRBV5-4 and TRBJ2-3; D is uncertain. Per germline, CDR1 SGHNT and CDR2 YYREEE (reference sequence). The germline V and J ends were trimmed by 6 bases and 0 bases, with 11 bases remaining between them. The CDR3 has 14 amino acids.

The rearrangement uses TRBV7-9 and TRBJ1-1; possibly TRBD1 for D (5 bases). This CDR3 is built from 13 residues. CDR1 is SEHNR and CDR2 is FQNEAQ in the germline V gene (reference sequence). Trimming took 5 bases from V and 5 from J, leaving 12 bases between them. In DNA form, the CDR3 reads TGTGCCAGCAGCGGGACCAAGGGTACTGAAGCTTTCTTT. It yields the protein CASSGTKGTEAFF.

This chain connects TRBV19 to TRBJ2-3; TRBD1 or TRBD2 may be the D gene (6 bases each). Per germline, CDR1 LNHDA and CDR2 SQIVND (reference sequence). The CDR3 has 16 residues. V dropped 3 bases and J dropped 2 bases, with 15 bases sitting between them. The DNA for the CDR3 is TGTGCCAGTAGTATTTCCCCGGGGGCCACCACAGATACGCAGTATTTT. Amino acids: CASSISPGATTDTQYF. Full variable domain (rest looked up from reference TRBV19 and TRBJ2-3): DGGITQSPKYLFRKEGQNVTLSCEQNLNHDAMYWYRQDPGQGLRLIYYSQIVNDFQKGDIAEGYSVSREKKESFPLTVTSAQKNPTAFYLCASSISPGATTDTQYFGPGTRLTVL.

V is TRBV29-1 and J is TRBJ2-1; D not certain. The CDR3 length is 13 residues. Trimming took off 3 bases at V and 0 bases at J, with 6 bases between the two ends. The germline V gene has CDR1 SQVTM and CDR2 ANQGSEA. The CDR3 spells CSVEAASYNEQFF. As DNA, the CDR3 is TGCAGCGTTGAGGCGGCCTCCTACAATGAGCAGTTCTTC.

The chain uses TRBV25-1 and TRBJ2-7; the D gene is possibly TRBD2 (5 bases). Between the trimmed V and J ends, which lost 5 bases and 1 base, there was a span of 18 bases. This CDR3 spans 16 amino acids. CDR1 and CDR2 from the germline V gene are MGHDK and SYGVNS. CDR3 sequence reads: CASSSPARGGSYEQYF. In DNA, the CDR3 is TGTGCCAGCAGTTCCCCCGCGCGTGGCGGGTCCTACGAGCAGTACTTC.

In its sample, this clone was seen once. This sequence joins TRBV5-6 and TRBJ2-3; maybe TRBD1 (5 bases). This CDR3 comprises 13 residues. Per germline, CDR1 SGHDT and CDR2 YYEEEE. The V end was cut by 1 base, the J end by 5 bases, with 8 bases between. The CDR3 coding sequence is TGTGCCAGCAGCTTGCGGCAGGGAGATACGCAGTATTTT. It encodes CASSLRQGDTQYF.

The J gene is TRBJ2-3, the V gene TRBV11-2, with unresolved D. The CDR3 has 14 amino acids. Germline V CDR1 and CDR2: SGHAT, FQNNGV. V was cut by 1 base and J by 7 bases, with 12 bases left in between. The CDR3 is CASSLGVGHYTQYF. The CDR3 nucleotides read TGTGCCAGCAGCTTAGGGGTAGGGCACTATACGCAGTATTTT.

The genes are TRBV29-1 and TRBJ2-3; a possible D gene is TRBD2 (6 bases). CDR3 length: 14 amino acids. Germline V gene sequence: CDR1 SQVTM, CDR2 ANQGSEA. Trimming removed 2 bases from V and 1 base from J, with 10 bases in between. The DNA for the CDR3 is TGCAGCGTTGAAAAGGGACTGCGCACAGATACGCAGTATTTT. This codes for CSVEKGLRTDTQYF.

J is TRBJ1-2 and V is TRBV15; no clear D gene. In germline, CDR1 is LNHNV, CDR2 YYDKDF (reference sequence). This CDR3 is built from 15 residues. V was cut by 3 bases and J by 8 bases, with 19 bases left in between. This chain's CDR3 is CATSSGPGGVSGYTF. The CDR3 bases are TGTGCCACCAGCAGCGGACCAGGTGGGGTAAGCGGCTACACCTTC.

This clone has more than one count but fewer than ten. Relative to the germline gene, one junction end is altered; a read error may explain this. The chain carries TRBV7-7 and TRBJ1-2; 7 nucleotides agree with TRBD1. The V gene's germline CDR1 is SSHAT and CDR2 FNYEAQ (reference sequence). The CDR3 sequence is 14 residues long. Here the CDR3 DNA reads TGTGCTAGCAGCCTGGACAGGACAGCCTATGGCTACACCTTC. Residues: CASSLDRTAYGYTF.

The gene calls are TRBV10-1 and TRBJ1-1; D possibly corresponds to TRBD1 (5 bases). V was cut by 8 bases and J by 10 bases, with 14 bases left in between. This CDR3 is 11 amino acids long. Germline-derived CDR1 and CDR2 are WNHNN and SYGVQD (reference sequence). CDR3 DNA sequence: TGCGCCAGCTATGAAGGGACTCGAGCTTTCTTT. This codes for CASYEGTRAFF.

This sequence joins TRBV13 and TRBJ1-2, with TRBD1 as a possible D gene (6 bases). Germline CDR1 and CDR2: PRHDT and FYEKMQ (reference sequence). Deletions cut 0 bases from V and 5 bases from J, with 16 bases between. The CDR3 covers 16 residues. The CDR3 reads CASSLGGGGFMYGYTF. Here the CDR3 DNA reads TGTGCCAGCAGCTTAGGAGGAGGGGGTTTTATGTATGGCTACACCTTC.

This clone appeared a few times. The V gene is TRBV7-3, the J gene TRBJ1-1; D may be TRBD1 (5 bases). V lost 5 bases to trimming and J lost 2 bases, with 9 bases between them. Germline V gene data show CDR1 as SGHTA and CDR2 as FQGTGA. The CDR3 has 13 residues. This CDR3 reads CASSPTGNTEAFF. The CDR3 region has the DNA TGTGCCAGCAGCCCAACAGGAAACACTGAAGCTTTCTTT.